Presented here are 14 T cell receptor beta chains from one specimen sequenced in a study of shared clonotypes between healthy human individuals. Clones were read by immunoSEQ multiplex PCR, and TCRdb kept only the in-frame ones, dropping some. Of about 530,000 clones in the sample, over 60% were seen once. The sequencing input was PBMCs. Source of these receptors: a woman between 35 and 50 years old in good health. Some clones in this sample may be carry-over from other donors' samples.

This sequence joins TRBV6-5 and TRBJ2-5; D may be TRBD1 (5 bases). CDR3 length equals 15 residues. CDR1 is MNHEY, CDR2 SVGAGI, per germline. The V end lost 1 base, the J end lost 0 bases, and 9 bases lay between the germline ends. The CDR3 sequence is CASSYLGAHQETQYF. The CDR3, as DNA: TGTGCCAGCAGTTACTTAGGGGCCCACCAAGAGACCCAGTACTTC.

The V gene is TRBV5-4, the J gene TRBJ1-2; TRBD1 is a possible D gene (5 bases). The V end lost 0 bases, the J end lost 0 bases, and 12 bases lay between the germline ends. The CDR3 extends over 16 amino acids. Germline V CDR1 and CDR2: SGHNT, YYREEE (reference sequence). CDR3: CASSLAQGFTNYGYTF. For the CDR3, the DNA is TGTGCCAGCAGCTTGGCGCAGGGCTTCACTAACTATGGCTACACCTTC.

CDR3 residues: CASSSRDTYGYTF. The DNA of the CDR3 is TGTGCCAGCAGCTCCCGGGACACCTATGGCTACACCTTC. The chain carries TRBV5-4 and TRBJ1-2, with D possibly being TRBD1 (6 bases). Per germline, CDR1 SGHNT and CDR2 YYREEE (reference sequence). The CDR3 is made up of 13 amino acids. Trimming took off 3 bases at V and 4 bases at J, with 10 bases between the two ends.

V is TRBV29-1 and J is TRBJ1-4; 7 bases match TRBD1. V dropped 6 bases and J dropped 5; count of bases not matched to a gene: 9. This CDR3 region has 14 residues. CDR1 SQVTM and CDR2 ANQGSEA come from the germline V gene. For the CDR3, the DNA is TGCAGCGTCCAACTGGGACAGTCGAATGAAAAACTGTTTTTT. It translates to CSVQLGQSNEKLFF.

CDR3 residues: CASSFGLAGTNTGELFF. Written as DNA, the CDR3 is TGTGCCAGCAGCTTTGGACTAGCGGGTACAAACACCGGGGAGCTGTTTTTT. The chain combines TRBV9 with TRBJ2-2, with 11 nucleotides matching TRBD2. Germline V gene lookup returns CDR1 SGDLS and CDR2 YYNGEE. V shed 4 bases and J 2 bases; nucleotides not matched to a gene: 7. The CDR3 is 17 residues long.

This sequence joins TRBV7-2 and TRBJ2-1, with 10 bases fitting TRBD1. V lost 5 bases to trimming and J lost 8 bases; unmatched junction nucleotides: 12. The germline V gene has CDR1 SGHTA and CDR2 FQGNSA. This CDR3 contains 16 residues. The CDR3 sequence: CASSRRQGAWGDEQFF. The CDR3 nucleotides read TGTGCCAGCAGCCGCCGACAGGGGGCATGGGGCGATGAGCAGTTCTTC.

CDR3 protein: CASSWTSGREQYF. DNA of the CDR3: TGTGCCAGCAGCTGGACTAGCGGGAGAGAGCAGTACTTC. This chain joins TRBV7-3 and TRBJ2-7, with 13 positions matching TRBD2. Germline lookup yields CDR1 SGHTA and CDR2 FQGTGA. V lost 4 bases, J lost 7 bases, and 1 base stayed unmatched. This CDR3 has 13 residues.

The genes are TRBV7-3 and TRBJ2-2; D gene ambiguous. The germline V gene encodes CDR1 SGHTA and CDR2 FQGTGA. V was shortened by 3 bases and J by 6 bases, with 8 bases between the two germline ends. The CDR3 length is 13 residues. CDR3 in DNA: TGTGCCAGCAGCTTGCCCCCTGCCGGGGAGCTGTTTTTT. It translates to CASSLPPAGELFF.

The chain has TRBV15 and TRBJ2-1; D gene ambiguous. Trimming shortened V by 0 bases and J by 13 bases, and 13 bases separated the two germline ends. Looked up from germline, CDR1 is LNHNV and CDR2 is YYDKDF (reference sequence). The CDR3 loop spans 13 amino acids. CDR3 protein: CATSRDPSRDQFF. The CDR3 nucleotides are TGTGCCACCAGCAGAGATCCATCGCGAGACCAGTTCTTC.

Many counts were recorded for this clone. This chain joins TRBV7-2 and TRBJ1-2, with 7 nucleotides matching TRBD1. The germline CDR1 and CDR2 sequences are SGHTA and FQGNSA. This CDR3 region has 14 residues. With 5 bases clipped from V and 6 bases from J, the junction kept 9 bases outside the gene matches. The CDR3 protein is CASSPRGGLDGYTF. The CDR3, as DNA: TGTGCCAGCAGCCCCCGAGGGGGCTTGGATGGCTACACCTTC.

The rearrangement links TRBV19 to TRBJ2-7; TRBD1 aligns across 11 bases. CDR1 is LNHDA and CDR2 is SQIVND in the germline V gene (reference sequence). V dropped 5 bases and J dropped 5; count of bases not matched to a gene: 8. The length of the CDR3 is 15 residues. In nucleotides, the CDR3 is TGTGCCAGTAGTGACCGGGGACAGGGGGGAGACGAGCAGTACTTC. Protein product: CASSDRGQGGDEQYF. Full variable domain (outside the CDR3, taken from reference TRBV19 and TRBJ2-7): DGGITQSPKYLFRKEGQNVTLSCEQNLNHDAMYWYRQDPGQGLRLIYYSQIVNDFQKGDIAEGYSVSREKKESFPLTVTSAQKNPTAFYLCASSDRGQGGDEQYFGPGTRLTVT.

The chain uses TRBV9 and TRBJ1-2, with D possibly matching TRBD1 (6 bases). V was pared by 3 bases and J by 1 base, with 10 bases between. The CDR3 has 14 residues. Germline V gene lookup returns CDR1 SGDLS and CDR2 YYNGEE. CDR3 protein: CASSDRANNYGYTF. CDR3 DNA: TGTGCCAGCAGCGACAGGGCAAATAACTATGGCTACACCTTC.

A few counts support this clone. The V gene is TRBV6-4, the J gene TRBJ2-2, with D unclear. Trimming removed 4 bases from V and 1 base from J, with 10 bases in between. Germline CDR1 is MRHNA and CDR2 is SNTAGT. The CDR3 extends over 15 amino acids. CDR3 nucleotide sequence: TGTGCCAGCAGTGCCCAAGTGGGGAACACCGGGGAGCTGTTTTTT. The encoded protein is CASSAQVGNTGELFF.

CDR3 in DNA: TGTGCCTGGAGTGTACCCTCAAAGATAAGACAGGGGGGCTATGGCTACACCTTC. Translation gives CAWSVPSKIRQGGYGYTF. The chain employs TRBV30 and TRBJ1-2, with 9 positions matching TRBD1. This CDR3 region has 18 residues. The germline CDR1 and CDR2 sequences are GTSNPN and SVGIG (reference sequence). Unmatched junction bases numbered 15, after V lost 0 bases and J lost 4 bases.